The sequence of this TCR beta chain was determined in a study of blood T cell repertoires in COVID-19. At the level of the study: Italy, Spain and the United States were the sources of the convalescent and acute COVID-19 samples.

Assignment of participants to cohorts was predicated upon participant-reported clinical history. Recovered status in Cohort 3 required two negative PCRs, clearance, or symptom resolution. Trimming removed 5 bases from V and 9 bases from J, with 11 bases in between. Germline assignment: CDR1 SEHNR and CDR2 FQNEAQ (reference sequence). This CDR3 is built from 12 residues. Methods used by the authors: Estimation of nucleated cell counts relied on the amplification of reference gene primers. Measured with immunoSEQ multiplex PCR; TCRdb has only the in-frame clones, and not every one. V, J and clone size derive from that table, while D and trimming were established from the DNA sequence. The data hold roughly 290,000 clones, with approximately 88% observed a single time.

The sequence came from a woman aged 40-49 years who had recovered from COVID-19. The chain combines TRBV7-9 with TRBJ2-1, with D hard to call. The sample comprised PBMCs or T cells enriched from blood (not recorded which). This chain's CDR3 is CASSPPGAEQFF. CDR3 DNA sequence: TGTGCCAGCAGCCCACCTGGAGCTGAGCAGTTCTTC.